These T cell receptor beta chains were read from a single sample in a study of cytomegalovirus exposure and HLA in healthy donors. Sequencing used immunoSEQ multiplex PCR; TCRdb keeps in-frame clones, though not all of them. The sample contains 220,000 or so clones, approximately 80% of which appear only once. The sample taken for sequencing was PBMCs. These receptors were obtained from a woman aged 25-40 years in good health and CMV-seropositive. CDR3s include the opening cysteine and the closing phenylalanine or tryptophan. The order of the fields is V gene, clone size, J gene, CDR3 protein. Where a row states a size, it is once, few, many or the class of an expanded clone; other rows omit it.

TRBV7-9	.	TRBJ1-1	CASSSQRPYPAGEAFF
TRBV5-6	.	TRBJ2-7	CASSLGMTGSYEQYF
TRBV7-9	.	TRBJ2-7	CASSPLTGNPYEQYF
TRBV11-1	.	TRBJ2-1	CASSLWLADHNEQFF
TRBV7-8	.	TRBJ1-1	CASSLDSGGTEAFF
TRBV30	once	TRBJ1-1	CAWSEHLYTEAFF
TRBV25-1	.	TRBJ1-2	CASTGARADGYTF
TRBV2	.	TRBJ2-5	CAGEYGTSGQETQYF
TRBV28	.	TRBJ2-1	CASSLVLVHEQFF
TRBV29-1	.	TRBJ1-2	CSVYQTTDYGYTF
TRBV11-2	.	TRBJ1-2	CASSLGAGRGYGYTF
TRBV28	.	TRBJ2-5	CASSLRTGHQETQYF
TRBV4-3	.	TRBJ2-5	CASSQGGRAEETQYF
TRBV2	once	TRBJ1-5	CASSVGGAMPQHF
TRBV7-3	.	TRBJ1-2	CASSLAEGIGGYTF
TRBV11-1	many	TRBJ1-2	CASSEPPGAGAYGYTF
TRBV4-1	.	TRBJ2-5	CASSVTNSEETQYF
TRBV7-2	.	TRBJ2-7	CASVWSSRNEQYF
TRBV15	.	TRBJ2-5	CATSARAGLQETQYF
TRBV27	.	TRBJ2-2	CASSLVGGRELFF
TRBV7-9	.	TRBJ1-1	CASSSRPKAFF
TRBV4-1	.	TRBJ2-1	CASSLSTSGPDEQFF
TRBV6-6	.	TRBJ2-3	CASSPSSVTDTQYF
TRBV11-2	.	TRBJ2-7	CASSLIPDVASYEQYF
TRBV7-9	.	TRBJ1-1	CASSSGSRVWGAFF
TRBV9	.	TRBJ1-2	CASSSHGYTF
TRBV6-5	.	TRBJ2-3	CASSYRVAGATDTQYF
TRBV30	.	TRBJ1-3	CAWSVQSGNTIYF
TRBV30	once	TRBJ1-2	CAWSGDRYNYGYTF
TRBV6-6	.	TRBJ2-5	CATSIAGGAETQYF
TRBV6-6	.	TRBJ2-1	CASSKWGRPNEQFF
TRBV28	.	TRBJ2-7	CASSSPGQGTYEQYF
TRBV5-1	.	TRBJ2-1	CASSLGAGVGDEQFF
TRBV12-5	few	TRBJ1-2	CASGQANYGYTF
TRBV28	.	TRBJ2-7	CASSPRGYEQYF
TRBV10-1	.	TRBJ2-1	CASSASDRVNEQFF
TRBV5-1	.	TRBJ2-3	CASSSTGTGDLTDTQYF
TRBV27	once	TRBJ1-5	CASSLGGYSNQPQHF
TRBV13	.	TRBJ2-5	CASSRQGETQYF
TRBV27	.	TRBJ2-5	CASSLSLAGGETQYF
TRBV6-5	.	.	CASSRDRGEQYF
TRBV14	.	TRBJ2-1	CASSQVAGGFVSSYNEQFF
TRBV28	.	TRBJ2-7	CASSLGGDTYEQYF
TRBV21-1	.	TRBJ2-7	CASSLRDRGSIGSYEQYF
TRBV19	.	TRBJ2-1	CASSQPAGAANEQFF
TRBV27	.	TRBJ1-2	CASSSTWTSGYTF
TRBV7-2	few	TRBJ1-4	CASSLSGTGNEKLFF
TRBV20-1	.	TRBJ2-7	CSARARNEQYF
TRBV29-1	.	TRBJ1-1	CSVDRRGANRGQGIMNTEAFF
TRBV4-1	.	TRBJ1-1	CASSRTGGENTEAFF
TRBV5-1	.	TRBJ2-5	CASSLLGLETQYF
TRBV6-5	few	TRBJ1-1	CASGRDTEAFF
TRBV4-3	.	TRBJ2-7	CASSQGISNSYEQYF
TRBV30	.	TRBJ1-5	CAWSSGQGDQPQHF
TRBV12-5	few	TRBJ2-2	CASGSYTGELFF
TRBV5-1	once	TRBJ1-1	CASQTGTEAFF
TRBV25-1	.	TRBJ2-1	CASSEVRTSGSYNEQFF
TRBV2	once	TRBJ2-6	CASRTGTGPFSGANVLTF
TRBV6-1	.	TRBJ1-5	CASSEVSGHKPQHF